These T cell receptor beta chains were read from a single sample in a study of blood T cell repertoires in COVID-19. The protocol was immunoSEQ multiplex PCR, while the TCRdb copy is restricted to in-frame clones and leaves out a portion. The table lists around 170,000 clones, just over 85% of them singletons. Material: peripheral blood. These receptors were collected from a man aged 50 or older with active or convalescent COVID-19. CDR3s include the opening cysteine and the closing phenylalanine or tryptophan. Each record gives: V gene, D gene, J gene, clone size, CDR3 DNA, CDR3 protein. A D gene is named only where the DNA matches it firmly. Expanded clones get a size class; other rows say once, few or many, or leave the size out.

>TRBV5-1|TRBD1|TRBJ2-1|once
TGCGCCAGCAGCTTGGAGTCAGGGGGTCTCAATGAGCAGTTCTTC
CASSLESGGLNEQFF
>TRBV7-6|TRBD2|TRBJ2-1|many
TGTGCCAGCAGCTTAGTAGAGCTAGCGGGAGAGGAGCAGTTCTTC
CASSLVELAGEEQFF
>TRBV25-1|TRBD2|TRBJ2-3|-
TGTGCCAGCAGTAGAAGAGCGGGAGGATTAGATACGCAGTATTTT
CASSRRAGGLDTQYF
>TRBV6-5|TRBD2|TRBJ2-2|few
TGTGCCAGCAGATCCAGCGGGGGGGCTTCCGGGGAGCTGTTTTTT
CASRSSGGASGELFF
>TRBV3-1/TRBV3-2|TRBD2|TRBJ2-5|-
TGTGCCAGCAGCCAAGTGGATTTGGTCCCGGGACTAGCGCCAGAGACCCAGTACTTC
CASSQVDLVPGLAPETQYF
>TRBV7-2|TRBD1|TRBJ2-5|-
TGTGCCAGCAGCTTAGGCCAGGGGGCGTGGGAGACCCAGTACTTC
CASSLGQGAWETQYF
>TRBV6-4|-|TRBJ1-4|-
TGTGCCAGCACCCTTAGGACAGAGTTTGAAAAACTGTTTTTT
CASTLRTEFEKLFF
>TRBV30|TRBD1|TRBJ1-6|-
TGTGCCTGGAGCATACAGGGGTACGGTTCACCCCTCCACTTT
CAWSIQGYGSPLHF
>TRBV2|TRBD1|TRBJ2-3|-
TGTGCCAGCAGTGAATATGGGACAGACACAGATACGCAGTATTTT
CASSEYGTDTDTQYF
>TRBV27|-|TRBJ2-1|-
TGTGCCAGCACCTCGCCCGGGCAGGGGATGAACAATGAGCAGTTCTTC
CASTSPGQGMNNEQFF
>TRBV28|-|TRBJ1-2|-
TGTGGGACTGCCTCCTCGGTTGGCTACACCTTC
CGTASSVGYTF
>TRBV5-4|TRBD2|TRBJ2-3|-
TGTGCCAGCAAACCAGTGGGGAGGGAAGATACGCAGTATTTT
CASKPVGREDTQYF
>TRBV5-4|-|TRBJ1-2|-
TGTGCCAGCACCCAATCCGTAGGGGACTTTAACTATGGCTACACCTTC
CASTQSVGDFNYGYTF